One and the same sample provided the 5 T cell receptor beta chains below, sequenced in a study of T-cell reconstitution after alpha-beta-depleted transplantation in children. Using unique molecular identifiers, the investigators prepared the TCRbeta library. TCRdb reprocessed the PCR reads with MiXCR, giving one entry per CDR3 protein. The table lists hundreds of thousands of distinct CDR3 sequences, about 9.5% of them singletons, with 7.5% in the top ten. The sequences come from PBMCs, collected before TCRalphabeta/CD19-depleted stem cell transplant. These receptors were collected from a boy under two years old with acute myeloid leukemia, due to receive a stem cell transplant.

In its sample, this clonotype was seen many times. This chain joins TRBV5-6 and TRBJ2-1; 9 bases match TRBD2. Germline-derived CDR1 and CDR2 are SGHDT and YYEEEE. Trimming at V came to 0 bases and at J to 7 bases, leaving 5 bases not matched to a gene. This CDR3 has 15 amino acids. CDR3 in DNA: TGTGCCAGCAGCTTGGTGGCTAGCGGGGTGAATGAGCAGTTCTTC. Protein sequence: CASSLVASGVNEQFF.

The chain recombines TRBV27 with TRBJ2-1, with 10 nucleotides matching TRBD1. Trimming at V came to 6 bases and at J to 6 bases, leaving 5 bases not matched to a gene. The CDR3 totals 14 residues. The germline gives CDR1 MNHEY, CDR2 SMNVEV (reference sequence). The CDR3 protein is CASRGQGKGNEQFF. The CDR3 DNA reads TGTGCCAGCAGGGGACAGGGGAAAGGCAATGAGCAGTTCTTC.

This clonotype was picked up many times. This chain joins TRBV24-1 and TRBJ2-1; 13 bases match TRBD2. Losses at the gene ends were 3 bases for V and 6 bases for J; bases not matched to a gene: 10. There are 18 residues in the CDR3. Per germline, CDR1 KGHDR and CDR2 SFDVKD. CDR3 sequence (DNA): TGTGCCACCAGTGATCCCCGGACTAGCGGGAGACCCTCCAATGAGCAGTTCTTC. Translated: CATSDPRTSGRPSNEQFF.

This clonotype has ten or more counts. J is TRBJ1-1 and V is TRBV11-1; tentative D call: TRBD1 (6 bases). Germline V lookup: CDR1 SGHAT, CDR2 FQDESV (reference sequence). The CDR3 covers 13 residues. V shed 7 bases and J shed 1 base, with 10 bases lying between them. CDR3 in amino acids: CASKQGTNTEAFF. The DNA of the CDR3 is TGTGCCAGCAAACAGGGTACGAACACTGAAGCTTTCTTT.

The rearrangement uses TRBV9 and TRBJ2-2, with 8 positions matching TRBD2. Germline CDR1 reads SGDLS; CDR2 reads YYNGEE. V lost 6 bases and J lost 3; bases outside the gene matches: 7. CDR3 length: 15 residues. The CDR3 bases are TGTGCCAGCACGAAGCGGGAGTTTGACACCGGGGAGCTGTTTTTT. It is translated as CASTKREFDTGELFF.